A selection of T cell receptor beta chains follows, all from one sample in a study of cytomegalovirus exposure and HLA in healthy donors. Profiling relied on immunoSEQ multiplex PCR, and the TCRdb table lists in-frame clones only, not all of them. The sample lists 110,000 or so clones; about 61% were seen once. The sample was PBMCs. Receptor source: a man younger than 35 in good health and CMV-seropositive. CDR3s include the opening cysteine and the closing phenylalanine or tryptophan. The D gene is left open where the match is weak. Expanded clones are given a class, and other clones once, few, many or no size at all.

len: 19
abundance: once
j_gene: TRBJ2-6
d_gene: .
v_gene: TRBV7-6
CDR3nt: TGTGCCAGCAGCTTATTGCTCGGCGGCAGAAGCTCTGGGGCCAACGTCCTGACTTTC
CDR3aa: CASSLLLGGRSSGANVLTF

len: 14
abundance: .
j_gene: TRBJ2-3
d_gene: .
v_gene: TRBV5-1
CDR3nt: TGCGCCAGCAGCTCCTTTGCGGGGACAGATACGCAGTATTTT
CDR3aa: CASSSFAGTDTQYF

len: 18
abundance: .
j_gene: TRBJ2-3
d_gene: TRBD2
v_gene: TRBV2
CDR3nt: TGTGCCAGCACTCTAGACCTAGCGGGGGGGCCTTACACAGATACGCAGTATTTT
CDR3aa: CASTLDLAGGPYTDTQYF

len: 16
abundance: .
j_gene: TRBJ2-5
d_gene: TRBD1
v_gene: TRBV5-8
CDR3nt: TGTGCCAGCAGCTTGGGGACCGGGACAGGGTCGGAGACCCAGTACTTC
CDR3aa: CASSLGTGTGSETQYF

len: 13
abundance: .
j_gene: TRBJ2-7
d_gene: .
v_gene: TRBV6-1
CDR3nt: TGTGCCAGCAGGCACAGCCGGCCCTACGAGCAGTACTTC
CDR3aa: CASRHSRPYEQYF

len: 13
abundance: .
j_gene: TRBJ1-4
d_gene: .
v_gene: TRBV7-9
CDR3nt: TGTGCCAGCAGAGACCGGACAGATGAAAAACTGTTTTTT
CDR3aa: CASRDRTDEKLFF

len: 15
abundance: .
j_gene: TRBJ1-6
d_gene: TRBD1
v_gene: TRBV2
CDR3nt: TGTGCCAGCAGTGAGGAAGGGACAGGGGTTTCACCCCTCCACTTT
CDR3aa: CASSEEGTGVSPLHF

len: 13
abundance: .
j_gene: TRBJ2-2
d_gene: TRBD2
v_gene: TRBV2
CDR3nt: TGTGCCAGCAGGCGGACTAGCGCCGGGGAGCTGTTTTTT
CDR3aa: CASRRTSAGELFF

len: 12
abundance: .
j_gene: TRBJ1-3
d_gene: .
v_gene: TRBV28
CDR3nt: TGTGCCAGCACCCAGGACAGAAACACCATATATTTT
CDR3aa: CASTQDRNTIYF

len: 13
abundance: .
j_gene: TRBJ1-6
d_gene: .
v_gene: TRBV6-5
CDR3nt: TGTGCCAGCAGTACCCGACAGGATTCACCCCTCCACTTT
CDR3aa: CASSTRQDSPLHF

len: 14
abundance: .
j_gene: TRBJ1-2
d_gene: TRBD1
v_gene: TRBV6-5
CDR3nt: TGTGCCAGCAAACAGGGGGTTGCGACCTATGGCTACACCTTC
CDR3aa: CASKQGVATYGYTF

len: 15
abundance: .
j_gene: TRBJ1-5
d_gene: TRBD1
v_gene: TRBV2
CDR3nt: TGTGCCAGCAGTGAATGGACAGGGGCCCTCCAGCCCCAGCATTTT
CDR3aa: CASSEWTGALQPQHF

len: 15
abundance: .
j_gene: TRBJ1-5
d_gene: .
v_gene: TRBV5-6
CDR3nt: TGTGCCAGCAGCTCGAAACCGGGACTCAATCAGCCCCAGCATTTT
CDR3aa: CASSSKPGLNQPQHF

len: 15
abundance: .
j_gene: TRBJ1-3
d_gene: .
v_gene: TRBV4-2
CDR3nt: TGTGCCAGCAGCCCCCCGGACAACTCTGGAAACACCATATATTTT
CDR3aa: CASSPPDNSGNTIYF

len: 14
abundance: few
j_gene: TRBJ1-5
d_gene: .
v_gene: TRBV9
CDR3nt: TGTGCCAGCAGCTCGGGTCCCATTAATCAGCCCCAGCATTTT
CDR3aa: CASSSGPINQPQHF

len: 15
abundance: .
j_gene: TRBJ2-2
d_gene: .
v_gene: TRBV19
CDR3nt: TGTGCCAGTAGTATCGCGGGGCGCAGCACCGGGGAGCTGTTTTTT
CDR3aa: CASSIAGRSTGELFF

len: 14
abundance: few
j_gene: TRBJ1-6
d_gene: .
v_gene: TRBV10-3
CDR3nt: TGTGCCATCAGTGGGGAGGGGCCTGGGTCACCCCTCCACTTT
CDR3aa: CAISGEGPGSPLHF

len: 14
abundance: .
j_gene: TRBJ1-2
d_gene: TRBD1
v_gene: TRBV7-9
CDR3nt: TGTGCCAGCAGCTTAGCCGTGACAGGGCTCGGCTACACCTTC
CDR3aa: CASSLAVTGLGYTF

len: 18
abundance: .
j_gene: TRBJ2-3
d_gene: .
v_gene: TRBV21-1
CDR3nt: TGTGCCAGCAGCTCTCGACTAGCGGGGGGCGGGGTTGCAGATACGCAGTATTTT
CDR3aa: CASSSRLAGGGVADTQYF

len: 14
abundance: .
j_gene: TRBJ2-5
d_gene: .
v_gene: TRBV7-9
CDR3nt: TGTGCCAGCAGCTTAGAGGAGTACCAAGAGACCCAGTACTTC
CDR3aa: CASSLEEYQETQYF

len: 15
abundance: .
j_gene: TRBJ2-1
d_gene: .
v_gene: TRBV5-1
CDR3nt: TGCGCCAGCAGCTTGGAATCAGGCTTTGGGAATGAGCAGTTCTTC
CDR3aa: CASSLESGFGNEQFF

len: 13
abundance: .
j_gene: TRBJ2-3
d_gene: .
v_gene: TRBV5-1
CDR3nt: TGCGCCAGCAGCTTGTTTGACTCAGATACGCAGTATTTT
CDR3aa: CASSLFDSDTQYF

len: 15
abundance: .
j_gene: TRBJ2-3
d_gene: .
v_gene: TRBV6-1
CDR3nt: TGTGCCAGCAGTGGGGGCATTCCAAGCACAGATACGCAGTATTTT
CDR3aa: CASSGGIPSTDTQYF

len: 13
abundance: .
j_gene: TRBJ1-1
d_gene: .
v_gene: TRBV6-6
CDR3nt: TGTGCCAGCAGTTACCGGGGGAACACTGAAGCTTTCTTT
CDR3aa: CASSYRGNTEAFF

len: 14
abundance: .
j_gene: TRBJ2-2
d_gene: .
v_gene: TRBV6-5
CDR3nt: TGTGCCACTCGTAGGGGCCTAAACACCGGGGAGCTGTTTTTT
CDR3aa: CATRRGLNTGELFF

len: 15
abundance: .
j_gene: TRBJ2-2
d_gene: TRBD2
v_gene: TRBV7-8
CDR3nt: TGTGCCAGCAGCAGAGGGATTAGCGGGGAGGCGGCGCTGTTTTTT
CDR3aa: CASSRGISGEAALFF

len: 15
abundance: few
j_gene: TRBJ2-5
d_gene: .
v_gene: TRBV6-5
CDR3nt: TGTGCCAGCAGTCCGGACGGGACATCTGGAAAGACCCAGTACTTC
CDR3aa: CASSPDGTSGKTQYF

len: 15
abundance: .
j_gene: TRBJ2-1
d_gene: .
v_gene: TRBV7-6
CDR3nt: TGTGCCAGCAGCTTTGGGCCCAGGATGGGAGGTGAGCAGTTCTTC
CDR3aa: CASSFGPRMGGEQFF

len: 11
abundance: .
j_gene: TRBJ2-7
d_gene: .
v_gene: TRBV29-1
CDR3nt: TGCAGCGCGGGGAATAACCACGAGCAGTACTTC
CDR3aa: CSAGNNHEQYF

len: 12
abundance: .
j_gene: TRBJ1-6
d_gene: TRBD1
v_gene: TRBV6-6
CDR3nt: TGTGCCAGCGGACAGGGGAATTCACCCCTCCACTTT
CDR3aa: CASGQGNSPLHF

len: 15
abundance: .
j_gene: TRBJ1-2
d_gene: TRBD1
v_gene: TRBV4-1
CDR3nt: TGCGCCAGCAGCCCAATGGACAGGATTGGCTATGGCTACACCTTC
CDR3aa: CASSPMDRIGYGYTF

len: 15
abundance: few
j_gene: TRBJ1-2
d_gene: .
v_gene: TRBV28
CDR3nt: TGTGCCAGCCAGAAATCGATAAAATCTAACTATGGCTACACCTTC
CDR3aa: CASQKSIKSNYGYTF

len: 16
abundance: once
j_gene: TRBJ1-5
d_gene: .
v_gene: TRBV5-4
CDR3nt: TGTGCCCGTACCGATAGGGGTTGGGAGGGCAATCAGCCCCAGCATTTT
CDR3aa: CARTDRGWEGNQPQHF

len: 14
abundance: .
j_gene: TRBJ1-4
d_gene: .
v_gene: TRBV21-1
CDR3nt: TGTGCCAGCAGCACCGGAGACAGTAATGAAAAACTGTTTTTT
CDR3aa: CASSTGDSNEKLFF

len: 19
abundance: .
j_gene: TRBJ2-1
d_gene: .
v_gene: TRBV2
CDR3nt: TGTGCCAGCAGTGACTTCTCTGATTTAGGGACAACCACTTACAATGAGCAGTTCTTC
CDR3aa: CASSDFSDLGTTTYNEQFF

len: 15
abundance: .
j_gene: TRBJ1-2
d_gene: .
v_gene: TRBV4-1
CDR3nt: TGCGCCAGCAGCCTAGGCTGGGGCGTATTAGGTGGCTACACCTTC
CDR3aa: CASSLGWGVLGGYTF

len: 15
abundance: .
j_gene: TRBJ1-5
d_gene: .
v_gene: TRBV27
CDR3nt: TGTGCCAGCAGTTCCGGGGACACCTGGAATCAGCCCCAGCATTTT
CDR3aa: CASSSGDTWNQPQHF

len: 15
abundance: .
j_gene: TRBJ1-6
d_gene: TRBD1
v_gene: TRBV7-6
CDR3nt: TGTGCCAGCAGCTTAGGGACAGGGGTAAATTCACCCCTCCACTTT
CDR3aa: CASSLGTGVNSPLHF

len: 12
abundance: .
j_gene: TRBJ1-1
d_gene: TRBD1
v_gene: TRBV6-5
CDR3nt: TGTGCCAGCAGTTATGGGACAGATGAAGCTTTCTTT
CDR3aa: CASSYGTDEAFF

len: 15
abundance: .
j_gene: TRBJ2-3
d_gene: TRBD1
v_gene: TRBV5-1
CDR3nt: TGCGCCAGCAGCCGCAAGCAGGGGGGCACAGATACGCAGTATTTT
CDR3aa: CASSRKQGGTDTQYF

len: 12
abundance: .
j_gene: TRBJ1-5
d_gene: .
v_gene: TRBV7-9
CDR3nt: TGTTCCAGCAGCCCCGAGTCTCAGCCCCAGCATTTT
CDR3aa: CSSSPESQPQHF

len: 12
abundance: few
j_gene: TRBJ1-5
d_gene: .
v_gene: TRBV2
CDR3nt: TGTGCCAGCAGTGAGGGGAGGGGAGTCCAGCATTTT
CDR3aa: CASSEGRGVQHF

len: 14
abundance: .
j_gene: TRBJ1-4
d_gene: TRBD1
v_gene: TRBV5-6
CDR3nt: TGTGCCAGCAGCCAGACAGGGGCGGACGAAAAACTGTTTTTT
CDR3aa: CASSQTGADEKLFF

len: 15
abundance: .
j_gene: TRBJ2-1
d_gene: TRBD1
v_gene: TRBV11-2
CDR3nt: TGTGCCAGCAGCTCAAGACAGGGGGCCTACAATGAGCAGTTCTTC
CDR3aa: CASSSRQGAYNEQFF

len: 16
abundance: .
j_gene: TRBJ2-1
d_gene: .
v_gene: TRBV7-6
CDR3nt: TGTGCCAGCAGCTTAGCGGGGGCAAGCTCCTACAATGAGCAGTTCTTC
CDR3aa: CASSLAGASSYNEQFF

len: 11
abundance: .
j_gene: TRBJ1-1
d_gene: .
v_gene: TRBV28
CDR3nt: TGTGCCAGCAGTTCATCCACTGAAGCTTTCTTT
CDR3aa: CASSSSTEAFF

len: 15
abundance: .
j_gene: TRBJ2-7
d_gene: TRBD1
v_gene: TRBV11-3
CDR3nt: TGTGCCAGCAGCTTAGGGATGGGACAGGGCTACGAGCAGTACTTC
CDR3aa: CASSLGMGQGYEQYF

len: 12
abundance: .
j_gene: TRBJ2-3
d_gene: .
v_gene: TRBV13
CDR3nt: TGTGCCAGCAGCTCTACCCGGGGTACGCAGTATTTT
CDR3aa: CASSSTRGTQYF

len: 13
abundance: once
j_gene: TRBJ1-6
d_gene: .
v_gene: TRBV7-3
CDR3nt: TGTGCCAGCAGCCTAATACTATATTCACCCCTCCACTTT
CDR3aa: CASSLILYSPLHF

len: 12
abundance: once
j_gene: TRBJ2-7
d_gene: .
v_gene: TRBV28
CDR3nt: TGTGCCAGCAGTTCGGTCTATTACGAGCAGTACTTC
CDR3aa: CASSSVYYEQYF

len: 16
abundance: .
j_gene: TRBJ1-4
d_gene: .
v_gene: TRBV14
CDR3nt: TGTGCCAGCAGCCAAGATCTCACAGCAACTAATGAAAAACTGTTTTTT
CDR3aa: CASSQDLTATNEKLFF

len: 15
abundance: .
j_gene: TRBJ1-1
d_gene: .
v_gene: TRBV7-9
CDR3nt: TGTGCCAGCAGCCTGCGTGGGGCCATGAACACTGAAGCTTTCTTT
CDR3aa: CASSLRGAMNTEAFF

len: 15
abundance: .
j_gene: TRBJ1-5
d_gene: .
v_gene: TRBV10-3
CDR3nt: TGTGCCATCAGTGAGGGGAGAGGGTGCAATCAGCCCCAGCATTTT
CDR3aa: CAISEGRGCNQPQHF

len: 13
abundance: .
j_gene: TRBJ2-3
d_gene: .
v_gene: TRBV30
CDR3nt: TGTGCCTGGAGTTCCCTATTCACAGATACGCAGTATTTT
CDR3aa: CAWSSLFTDTQYF

len: 14
abundance: few
j_gene: TRBJ2-7
d_gene: .
v_gene: TRBV14
CDR3nt: TGTGCCAGCAGCCAATTACAGGGAAGTTACGAGCAGTACTTC
CDR3aa: CASSQLQGSYEQYF

len: 14
abundance: few
j_gene: TRBJ2-5
d_gene: .
v_gene: TRBV7-2
CDR3nt: TGTGCCAGCAGCTTAGCCGAACCGGGTCGCCCCCAGTACTTC
CDR3aa: CASSLAEPGRPQYF

len: 15
abundance: .
j_gene: TRBJ1-1
d_gene: .
v_gene: TRBV9
CDR3nt: TGTGCCAGCACCCCCTTAGGACAAACGAACACTGAAGCTTTCTTT
CDR3aa: CASTPLGQTNTEAFF

len: 15
abundance: .
j_gene: TRBJ2-5
d_gene: TRBD2
v_gene: TRBV7-9
CDR3nt: TGTGCCAGCAGCTTAGTGACTAGCGGGGGTGAGACCCAGTACTTC
CDR3aa: CASSLVTSGGETQYF